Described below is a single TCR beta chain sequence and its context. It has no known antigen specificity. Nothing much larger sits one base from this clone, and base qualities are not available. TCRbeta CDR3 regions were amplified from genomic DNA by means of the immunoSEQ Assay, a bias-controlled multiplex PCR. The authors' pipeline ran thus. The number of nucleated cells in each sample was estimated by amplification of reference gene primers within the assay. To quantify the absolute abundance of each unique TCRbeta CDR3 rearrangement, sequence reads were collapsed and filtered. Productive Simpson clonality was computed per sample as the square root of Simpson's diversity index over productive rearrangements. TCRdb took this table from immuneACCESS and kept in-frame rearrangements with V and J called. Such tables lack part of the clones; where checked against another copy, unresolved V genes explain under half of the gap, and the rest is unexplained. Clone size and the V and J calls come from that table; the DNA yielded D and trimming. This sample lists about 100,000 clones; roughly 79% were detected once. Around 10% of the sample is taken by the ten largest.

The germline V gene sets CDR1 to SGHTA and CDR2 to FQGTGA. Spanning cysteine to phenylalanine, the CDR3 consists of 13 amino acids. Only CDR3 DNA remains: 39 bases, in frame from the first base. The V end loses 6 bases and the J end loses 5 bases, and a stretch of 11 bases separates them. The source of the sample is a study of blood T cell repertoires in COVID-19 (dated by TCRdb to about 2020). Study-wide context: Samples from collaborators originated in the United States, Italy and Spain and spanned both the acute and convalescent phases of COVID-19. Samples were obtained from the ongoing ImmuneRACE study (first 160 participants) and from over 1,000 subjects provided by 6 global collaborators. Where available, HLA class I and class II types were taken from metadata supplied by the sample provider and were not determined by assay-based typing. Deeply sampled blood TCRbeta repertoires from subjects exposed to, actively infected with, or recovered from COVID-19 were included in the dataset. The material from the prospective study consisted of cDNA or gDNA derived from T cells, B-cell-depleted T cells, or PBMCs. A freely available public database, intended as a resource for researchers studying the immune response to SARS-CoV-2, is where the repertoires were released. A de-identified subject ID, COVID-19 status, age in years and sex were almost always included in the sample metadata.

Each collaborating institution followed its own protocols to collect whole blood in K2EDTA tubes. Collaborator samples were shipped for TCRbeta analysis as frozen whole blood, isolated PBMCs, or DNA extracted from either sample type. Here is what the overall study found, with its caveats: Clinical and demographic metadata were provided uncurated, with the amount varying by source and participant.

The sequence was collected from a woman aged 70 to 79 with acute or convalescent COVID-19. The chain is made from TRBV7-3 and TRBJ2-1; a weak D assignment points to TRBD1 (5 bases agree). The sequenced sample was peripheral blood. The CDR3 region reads CASSLQGHNEQFF. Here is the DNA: TGTGCCAGCAGTCTTCAGGGCCACAATGAGCAGTTCTTC.